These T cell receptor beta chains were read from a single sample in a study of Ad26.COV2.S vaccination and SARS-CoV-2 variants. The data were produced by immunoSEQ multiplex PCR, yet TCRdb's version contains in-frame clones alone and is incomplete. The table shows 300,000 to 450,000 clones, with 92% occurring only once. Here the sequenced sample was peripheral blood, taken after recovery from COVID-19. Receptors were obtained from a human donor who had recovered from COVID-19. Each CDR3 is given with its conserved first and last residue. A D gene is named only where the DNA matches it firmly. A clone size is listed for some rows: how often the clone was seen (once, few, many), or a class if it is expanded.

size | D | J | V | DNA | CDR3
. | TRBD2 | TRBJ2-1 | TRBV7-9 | TGTGCCAGCAGCTTAGTCGCGGGGGGTCTGAATGAGCAGTTCTTC | CASSLVAGGLNEQFF
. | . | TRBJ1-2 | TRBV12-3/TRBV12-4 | TGTGCCAGCAGTTTCGGTAACTATGGCTACACCTTC | CASSFGNYGYTF
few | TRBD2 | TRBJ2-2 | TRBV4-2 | TGTGCCAGCAGCCAAGATCTACTAGCGGGGGGGCCGAACGGGGCCGGGGAGCTGTTTTTT | CASSQDLLAGGPNGAGELFF
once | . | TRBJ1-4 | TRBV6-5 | TGTGCCAGCAGGTATACGGACGGGAATGAAAAACTGTTTTTT | CASRYTDGNEKLFF
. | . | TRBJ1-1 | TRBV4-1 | TGCGCCAGCAGCCAGTCTCCGACTGAAGCTTTCTTT | CASSQSPTEAFF
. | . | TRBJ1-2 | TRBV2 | TGTGCCAGCGTGATCACAGGGAGAGGCTATGGCTACACCTTC | CASVITGRGYGYTF
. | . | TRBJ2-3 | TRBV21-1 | TGTGCCAGCAGCACAATGCGACTAGCGGGGGTCTGCACAGATACGCAGTATTTT | CASSTMRLAGVCTDTQYF
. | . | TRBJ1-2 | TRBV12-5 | TGTGCTAGTGGTTCCCACGACCCGGGGGGAAACTATGGCTACACCTTC | CASGSHDPGGNYGYTF
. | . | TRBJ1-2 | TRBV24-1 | TGTGCCACCAGTGACCCTACAAAGAACTATGGCTACACCTTC | CATSDPTKNYGYTF
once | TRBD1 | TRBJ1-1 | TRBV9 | TGTGCCAGCAGCCAACGGACAGGGATTAACACTGAAGCTTTCTTT | CASSQRTGINTEAFF
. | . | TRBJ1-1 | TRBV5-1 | TGCGCCAGCAGCTTCAACAGGGAGCCCGGGTCTGAAGCTTTCTTT | CASSFNREPGSEAFF
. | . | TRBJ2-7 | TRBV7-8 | TGTGCCAGCAGCTTACTCAGGGAACACGAGCAGTACTTC | CASSLLREHEQYF
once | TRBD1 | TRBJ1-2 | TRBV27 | TGTGCCAGCAGTTTGGCGGGACAGGGGGCATTCTATGGCTACACCTTC | CASSLAGQGAFYGYTF
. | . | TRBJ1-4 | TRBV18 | TGTGCCAGCTCCAGACGGGTCGAGAGGGAAAAACTGTTTTTT | CASSRRVEREKLFF
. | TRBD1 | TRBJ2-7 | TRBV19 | TGTGCCAGTAGTATTGAGGCGGGACAGGGTTACCACGAGCAGTACTTC | CASSIEAGQGYHEQYF
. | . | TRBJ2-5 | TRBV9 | TGTGCCAGCAGCGCCCCTTTGGGAAGGGGGTATCAAGAGACCCAGTACTTC | CASSAPLGRGYQETQYF
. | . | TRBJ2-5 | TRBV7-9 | TGTGCCAGCAGCCCACCACTAGGGAGAGCGGGACATCAGGGAGAGACCCAGTACTTC | CASSPPLGRAGHQGETQYF
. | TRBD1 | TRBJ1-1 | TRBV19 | TGTGCCAGTATTCCAACTGGGACAGGTGTGACTGAAGCTTTCTTT | CASIPTGTGVTEAFF
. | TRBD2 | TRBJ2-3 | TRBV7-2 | TGTGCCAGCAGCAAAGGGGTGTCGAGCGGGGCGAGCACAGATACGCAGTATTTT | CASSKGVSSGASTDTQYF
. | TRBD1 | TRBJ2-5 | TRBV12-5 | TGTGCTAGTGGTCAGGGACAGAAACAAGAGACCCAGTACTTC | CASGQGQKQETQYF
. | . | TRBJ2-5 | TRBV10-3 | TGTGCCATCAGCGCCCAGGGGGGGGAAGAGACCCAGTACTTC | CAISAQGGEETQYF
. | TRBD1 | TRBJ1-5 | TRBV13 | TGTGCCAGCACCAAAGGGACAGGGTTTCAGCCCCAGCATTTT | CASTKGTGFQPQHF
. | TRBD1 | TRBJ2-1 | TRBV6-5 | TGTGCCAGCAGTCCCGGGACAGGTAATGAGCAGTTCTTC | CASSPGTGNEQFF
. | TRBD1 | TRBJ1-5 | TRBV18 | TGTGCCAGCTCACCGCGGGACAGCGGTAGCAATCAGCCCCAGCATTTT | CASSPRDSGSNQPQHF
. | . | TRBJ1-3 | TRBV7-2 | TGTGCCAGCAGCTTAGGGATCGCGGGTACGGCCTCTGGAAACACCATATATTTT | CASSLGIAGTASGNTIYF
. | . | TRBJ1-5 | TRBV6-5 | TGTGCCAGCACCAAGGGGGGTAATCAGCCCCAGCATTTT | CASTKGGNQPQHF
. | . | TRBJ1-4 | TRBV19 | TGTGCCAGTAGTGGGAGTGCAACTAATGAAAAACTGTTTTTT | CASSGSATNEKLFF
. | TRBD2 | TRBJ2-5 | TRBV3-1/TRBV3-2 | TGTGCCAGCAGCCAATGGACTAGCGGGGAGTACCAGTACTTC | CASSQWTSGEYQYF
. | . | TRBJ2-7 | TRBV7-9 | TGTGCCAGCAGACGGGACGGCGACTACGAGCAGTACTTC | CASRRDGDYEQYF
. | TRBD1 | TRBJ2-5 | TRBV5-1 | TGCGCCAGCAGCCAAATGGGACAGGTGCAGGAGACCCAGTACTTC | CASSQMGQVQETQYF
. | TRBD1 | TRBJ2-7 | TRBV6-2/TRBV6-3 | TGTGCCAGCAGTTACTACAGGGGCGGCTCCTACGAGCAGTACTTC | CASSYYRGGSYEQYF
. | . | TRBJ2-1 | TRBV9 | TGTGCCAGCACTGTGGGGGGGCCTCCCTACAATGAGCAGTTCTTC | CASTVGGPPYNEQFF
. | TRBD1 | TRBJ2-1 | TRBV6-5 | TGTGCCAGCAGGGACAGGCGATCCTACAATGAGCAGTTCTTC | CASRDRRSYNEQFF
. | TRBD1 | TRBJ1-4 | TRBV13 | TGTGCCAGCAGCCTCGACAGGGGTAGCGAAAAACTGTTTTTT | CASSLDRGSEKLFF
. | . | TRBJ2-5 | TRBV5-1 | TGCGCCAGCAGCCTCGTGGGTCAAGAGACCCAGTACTTC | CASSLVGQETQYF
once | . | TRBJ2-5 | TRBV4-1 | TGCGCCAGCAGCCAAGGCCCAAGGAACCAAGAGACCCAGTACTTC | CASSQGPRNQETQYF
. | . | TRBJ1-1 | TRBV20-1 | TGCAGTGCTAGTAGGAGGGAAGACGGAGAAGCTTTCTTT | CSASRREDGEAFF
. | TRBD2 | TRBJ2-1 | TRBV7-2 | TGTGCCAGCAGCTTAGAAGCGGGGGGGCCCAATGAGCAGTTCTTC | CASSLEAGGPNEQFF
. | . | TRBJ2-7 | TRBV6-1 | TGTGCCAGCAGTGAATCAACGGTTTCCTACGAGCAGTACTTC | CASSESTVSYEQYF
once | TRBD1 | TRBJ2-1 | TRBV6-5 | TGTGCCAGCAGTTACCGGGACAGACCAAAGCAGTTCTTC | CASSYRDRPKQFF
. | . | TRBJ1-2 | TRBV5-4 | TGTGCCAGCAGCTTGGATCTAGGCTATGGCTACACCTTC | CASSLDLGYGYTF
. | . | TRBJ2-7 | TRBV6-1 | TGTGCCAGCAGTGAACCGCCGGGCAGGGGGGACTACGAGCAGTACTTC | CASSEPPGRGDYEQYF
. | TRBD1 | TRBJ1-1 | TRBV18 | TGTGCCAGCTCACTGACAGGGACTGAAGCTTTCTTT | CASSLTGTEAFF
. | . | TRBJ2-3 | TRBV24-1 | TGTGCCACCAGTGATCCAGGGACTGGCACAGATACGCAGTATTTT | CATSDPGTGTDTQYF
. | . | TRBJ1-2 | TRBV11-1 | TGTGCCAGCAGCTTTCAGGGGCCTTCCGGTGGCTACACCTTC | CASSFQGPSGGYTF
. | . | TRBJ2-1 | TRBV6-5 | TGTGCCAGCAGCGCCGGGACTGCTCCCTACAATGAGCAGTTCTTC | CASSAGTAPYNEQFF
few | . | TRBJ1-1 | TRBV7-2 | TGTGCCAGCAGCTTAGAAACCCGGGGCACTGAAGCTTTCTTT | CASSLETRGTEAFF
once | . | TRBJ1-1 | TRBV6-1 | TGTGCCAGCAGTGAATACGTGGGCAGGAACACTGAAGCTTTCTTT | CASSEYVGRNTEAFF
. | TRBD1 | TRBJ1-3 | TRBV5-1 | TGCGCCAGCAGCTTGTTCGGCGGGACAGGGCTCGTTCCTGGAAACACCATATATTTT | CASSLFGGTGLVPGNTIYF
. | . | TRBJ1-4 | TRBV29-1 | TGCAGCGTTGAAAGCGGTACTAATGAAAAACTGTTTTTT | CSVESGTNEKLFF
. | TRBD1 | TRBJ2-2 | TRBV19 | TGTGCCAGTAGTATTCCGACAGGGCCCTTCACCGGGGAGCTGTTTTTT | CASSIPTGPFTGELFF
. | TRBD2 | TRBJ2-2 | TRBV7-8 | TGTGCCAGCAGCTCCCCGGCGACTAGCCCCAGTACCGGGGAGCTGTTTTTT | CASSSPATSPSTGELFF